This TCR beta chain appears in the sequencing data of a study of T-cell reconstitution after alpha-beta-depleted transplantation in children. General study points: Fresh T-cell production supplied most of the T-cell counts and diversity seen one year after transplant.

Using unique molecular identifiers, the investigators prepared the TCRbeta library. One entry per CDR3 protein results from TCRdb running MiXCR on the PCR reads. The table shows 900,000 or so distinct CDR3 sequences, with about 15% occurring only once. This clonotype was detected ten times or more. No antigen is known for it. The CDR3 has 16 residues. V trimming: 3 bases; J trimming: 4 bases; junction bases outside the gene matches: 9. Germline V gene sequence: CDR1 LNHNV, CDR2 YYDKDF (reference sequence). The source was PBMCs, mostly from graft donor cells, collected 360 days after TCRalphabeta/CD19-depleted stem cell transplant. The receptor was derived from a male patient aged 10 to 17 who had a stem cell transplant for acute lymphoblastic leukemia, so the T cells may come from the graft donor. The chain employs TRBV15 and TRBJ1-5, with 7 bases matching TRBD1. This CDR3 reads CATSSSWDSSNQPQHF. The CDR3 region has the DNA TGTGCCACCAGCAGCTCTTGGGACAGTTCAAATCAGCCCCAGCATTTT.